These 16 T cell receptor beta chains originate from one sample sequenced in a study of cytomegalovirus exposure and HLA in healthy donors. In the PCR, 60 Vbeta and 13 Jbeta primers were used. Produced via immunoSEQ multiplex PCR; TCRdb's table is partial and in-frame only. The table lists about 98,000 clones, about 80% of them singletons. The material sequenced was PBMCs. These receptors were taken from a young man in good health and CMV-seropositive.

The chain joins TRBV5-1 to TRBJ2-7; tentative D call: TRBD2 (5 bases). This CDR3 spans 16 amino acids. Trimming removed 0 bases from V and 2 bases from J, with 15 bases in between. The germline gives CDR1 SGHRS, CDR2 YFSETQ. Here the CDR3 reads CASSLASGTRPYEQYF. The CDR3 DNA reads TGCGCCAGCAGCTTGGCGAGCGGTACCCGTCCCTACGAGCAGTACTTC.

This clone was recorded only once. The rearrangement uses TRBV6-5 and TRBJ2-5; no definite D call. In germline, CDR1 is MNHEY, CDR2 SVGAGI. Trimming left V 2 bases short and J 0 bases short, with 10 bases between. This CDR3 is 15 amino acids long. The CDR3 region has the DNA TGTGCCAGCAGTTACGTTACCGGGTACCAAGAGACCCAGTACTTC. Translating it yields CASSYVTGYQETQYF.

This clone was seen only once. V is TRBV5-5 and J is TRBJ1-2, with a tentative D call TRBD1 (6 bases). V lost 0 bases to trimming and J lost 9 bases, with 21 bases between them. The CDR3 is made up of 16 amino acids. Germline lookup yields CDR1 SGHKS and CDR2 YYEKEE (reference sequence). This CDR3 is CASSLADRLFSMSYTF. The CDR3 bases are TGTGCCAGCAGCTTGGCCGACAGGCTCTTTAGTATGAGCTACACCTTC.

This sequence joins TRBV5-6 and TRBJ2-3; possible D gene TRBD1, 5 bases. CDR3 length: 15 residues. Per germline, CDR1 SGHDT and CDR2 YYEEEE. Trimming shortened V by 3 bases and J by 0 bases, and 11 bases separated the two germline ends. Written as DNA, the CDR3 is TGTGCCAGCAGCTCGAGACAGCTTAGCACAGATACGCAGTATTTT. It specifies CASSSRQLSTDTQYF.

This chain uses TRBV9 with TRBJ1-1; D gene uncertain. CDR3 length equals 12 residues. Germline V gene lookup returns CDR1 SGDLS and CDR2 YYNGEE. V lost 1 base to trimming and J lost 8 bases, with 9 bases between them. The CDR3 nucleotides are TGTGCCAGCAGCGTATCCGGTCTAGAAGCTTTCTTT. Translating gives CASSVSGLEAFF.

The V call is TRBV2, the J call TRBJ1-6; no definite D call. Germline-derived CDR1 and CDR2 are SNHLY and FYNNEI. This CDR3 is 15 amino acids long. Trimming removed 7 bases from V and 7 bases from J, with 17 bases in between. Here the CDR3 reads CASIRFDPGNSPLHF. The CDR3 bases are TGTGCCAGCATTCGGTTCGATCCGGGGAATTCACCCCTCCACTTT.

The rearrangement links TRBV10-3 to TRBJ2-3; TRBD2 aligns across 7 bases. The CDR3 sequence is 12 residues long. The V gene's germline CDR1 is ENHRY and CDR2 SYGVKD. V was clipped by 8 bases and J by 1 base; unmatched bases: 0. In DNA form, the CDR3 reads TGTGCCATCCGGGGGGGCACAGATACGCAGTATTTT. Translation gives CAIRGGTDTQYF.

This clone qualifies as medium-sized. The V call is TRBV5-1, the J call TRBJ1-1, with D perhaps matching TRBD1 (5 bases). This CDR3 has 16 amino acids. The germline V gene has CDR1 SGHRS and CDR2 YFSETQ. Between the trimmed V and J ends, which lost 4 bases and 0 bases, there was a span of 16 bases. CDR3 sequence reads: CASSRFIGHMNTEAFF. CDR3 in DNA: TGCGCCAGCAGCCGCTTCATCGGACACATGAACACTGAAGCTTTCTTT.

The chain recombines TRBV27 with TRBJ2-7; TRBD1 agrees at 9 bases. The CDR3 runs to 16 residues. The ends lost 3 bases at V and 4 bases at J; junction bases unmatched: 10. From germline, CDR1 is MNHEY and CDR2 SMNVEV (reference sequence). CDR3 region: CASSFQIPGQGYEQYF. The CDR3 DNA is TGTGCCAGCAGTTTCCAAATTCCGGGACAGGGATACGAGCAGTACTTC.

Only a few counts were recorded for this clone. Different DNA sequences within this sample yield the same CDR3. This chain connects TRBV4-2 to TRBJ2-7, with TRBD2 matching 8 bases. Trimming at V came to 1 base and at J to 3 bases, leaving 2 bases not matched to a gene. The germline V gene encodes CDR1 LGHNA and CDR2 YNFKEQ. The CDR3 spans 14 residues. The CDR3 DNA is TGTGCCAGCAGCCAAGGTAGCGGGGACTACGAGCAGTACTTC. It translates to CASSQGSGDYEQYF.

The J gene is TRBJ2-6, the V gene TRBV30; D unclear. This CDR3 is built from 14 residues. V was pared by 2 bases and J by 2 bases, with 7 bases between. Per the germline V gene, CDR1 is GTSNPN and CDR2 is SVGIG (reference sequence). DNA of the CDR3: TGTGCCTGGAGTCCAGGTCCTGGGGCCAACGTCCTGACTTTC. This translates into CAWSPGPGANVLTF. Full variable domain (rest looked up from reference TRBV30 and TRBJ2-6): SQTIHQWPATLVQPVGSPLSLECTVEGTSNPNLYWYRQAAGRGLQLLFYSVGIGQISSEVPQNLSASRPQDRQFILSSKKLLLSDSGFYLCAWSPGPGANVLTFGAGSRLTVL.

This chain links TRBV27 with TRBJ1-2; D is perhaps TRBD1 (6 bases). Germline values: CDR1 MNHEY, CDR2 SMNVEV (reference sequence). This CDR3 contains 13 residues. The germline V and J ends were trimmed by 5 bases and 8 bases, with 15 bases remaining between them. CDR3 DNA sequence: TGTGCCAGCAGTCAGAACACAGGGTACGGCTACACCTTC. Its translation: CASSQNTGYGYTF.

This clone was observed a handful of times. This chain joins TRBV6-1 and TRBJ2-2; D may be TRBD2 (5 bases). CDR3 length: 15 residues. V was trimmed by 7 bases and J by 0 bases, leaving 12 bases between them. Germline values: CDR1 MNHNS, CDR2 SASEGT. CDR3 sequence reads: CASTLGSANTGELFF. The CDR3 DNA follows: TGTGCCAGCACTCTGGGGAGCGCGAACACCGGGGAGCTGTTTTTT.

The V call is TRBV7-9, the J call TRBJ2-7, with a weak D call TRBD1 (5 bases). Looked up from germline, CDR1 is SEHNR and CDR2 is FQNEAQ (reference sequence). The CDR3 extends over 14 amino acids. V was cut by 2 bases and J by 2 bases, with 10 bases left in between. The CDR3 loop reads CASSLPRAPYEQYF. CDR3 DNA: TGTGCCAGCAGCTTACCCAGGGCGCCCTACGAGCAGTACTTC.

J is TRBJ1-1 and V is TRBV29-1; D possibly corresponds to TRBD1 (5 bases). This CDR3 spans 13 amino acids. CDR1 and CDR2 (germline): SQVTM, ANQGSEA. Deletions cut 1 base from V and 5 bases from J, with 11 bases between. CDR3 amino acids: CSVEARAGTEAFF. DNA for the CDR3: TGCAGCGTTGAAGCCAGGGCAGGGACTGAAGCTTTCTTT.

The genes are TRBV28 and TRBJ2-5; a weak D match, TRBD1 (6 bases). The J call may not be correct, given that the DNA end is closer to TRBJ2-7. The CDR3 extends over 15 amino acids. Germline V CDR1 and CDR2: MDHEN, SYDVKM. As DNA, the CDR3 is TGTGCCAGCAGTTCACACCAACCTACAGGGTACGAGCAGTACTTC. Its translation: CASSSHQPTGYEQYF.